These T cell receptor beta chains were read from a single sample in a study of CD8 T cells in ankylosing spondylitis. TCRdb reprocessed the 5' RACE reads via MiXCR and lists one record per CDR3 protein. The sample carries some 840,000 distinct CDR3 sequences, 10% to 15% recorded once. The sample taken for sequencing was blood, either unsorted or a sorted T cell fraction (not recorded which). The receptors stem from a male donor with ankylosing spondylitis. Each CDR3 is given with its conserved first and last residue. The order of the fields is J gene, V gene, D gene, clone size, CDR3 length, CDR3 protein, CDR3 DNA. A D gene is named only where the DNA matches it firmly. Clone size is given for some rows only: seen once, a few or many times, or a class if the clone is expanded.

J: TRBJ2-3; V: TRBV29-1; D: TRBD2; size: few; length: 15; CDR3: CSVELFSGGSDTQYF; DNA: TGCAGCGTCGAATTATTTAGCGGGGGTTCAGATACGCAGTATTTT
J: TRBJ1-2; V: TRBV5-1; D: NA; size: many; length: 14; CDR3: CASSLDTLGYGYTF; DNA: TGCGCCAGCAGCTTGGACACCCTAGGCTATGGCTACACCTTC
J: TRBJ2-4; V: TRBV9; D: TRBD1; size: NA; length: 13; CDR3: CASSEQGRNIQYF; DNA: TGTGCCAGCAGCGAACAGGGGAGAAACATTCAGTACTTC
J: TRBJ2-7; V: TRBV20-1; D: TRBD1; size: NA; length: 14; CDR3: CSASTGTAYYEQYF; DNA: TGCAGTGCTTCTACCGGGACAGCCTACTACGAGCAGTACTTC
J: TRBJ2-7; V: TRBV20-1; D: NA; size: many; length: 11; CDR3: CSASKGYEQYF; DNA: TGCAGTGCTAGTAAGGGCTACGAGCAGTACTTC
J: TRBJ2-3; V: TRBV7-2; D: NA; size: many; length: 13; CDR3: CASSLLGGDTQYF; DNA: TGTGCCAGCAGCTTATTAGGGGGGGATACGCAGTATTTT
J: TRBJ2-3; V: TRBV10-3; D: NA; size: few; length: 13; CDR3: CAISAVQGDTQYF; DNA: TGTGCCATCAGTGCAGTCCAGGGAGATACGCAGTATTTT
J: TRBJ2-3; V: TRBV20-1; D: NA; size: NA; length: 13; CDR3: CSARPLGADTQYF; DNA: TGCAGTGCTAGACCCCTCGGCGCAGATACGCAGTATTTT
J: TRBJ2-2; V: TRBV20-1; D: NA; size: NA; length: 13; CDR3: CSELNLNTGELFF; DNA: TGCAGTGAGCTTAACTTAAACACCGGGGAGCTGTTTTTT
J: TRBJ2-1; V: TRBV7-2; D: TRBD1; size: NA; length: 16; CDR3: CASSLSRDRGFSEQFF; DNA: TGTGCCAGCAGCCTCTCCCGGGACAGGGGGTTTAGTGAGCAGTTCTTC
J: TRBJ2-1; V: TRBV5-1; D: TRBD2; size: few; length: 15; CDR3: CASSYRTSGDNEQFF; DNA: TGCGCCAGCAGCTACCGGACTAGCGGAGACAATGAGCAGTTCTTC
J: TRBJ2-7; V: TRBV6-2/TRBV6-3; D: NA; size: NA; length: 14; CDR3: CASSYRRGDGEQYF; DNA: TGTGCCAGCAGTTACCGGAGGGGAGACGGCGAGCAGTACTTC
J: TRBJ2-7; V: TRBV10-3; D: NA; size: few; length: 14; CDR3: CAISESTPTYEQYF; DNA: TGTGCCATCAGTGAGTCTACGCCAACCTACGAGCAGTACTTC
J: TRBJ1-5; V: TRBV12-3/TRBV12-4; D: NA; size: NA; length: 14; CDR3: CASSNSYSNQPQHF; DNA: TGTGCCAGCAGTAATAGTTATAGCAATCAGCCCCAGCATTTT
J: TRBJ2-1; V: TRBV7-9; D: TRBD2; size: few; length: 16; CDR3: CASSFWTSGVDNEQFF; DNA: TGTGCCAGCAGCTTCTGGACTAGCGGGGTTGACAATGAGCAGTTCTTC
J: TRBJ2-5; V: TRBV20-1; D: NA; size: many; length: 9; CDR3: CSAGETQYF; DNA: TGCAGTGCGGGGGAGACCCAGTACTTC
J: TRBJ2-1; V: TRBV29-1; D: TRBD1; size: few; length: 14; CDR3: CSVQPWTGANEQFF; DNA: TGCAGCGTTCAGCCCTGGACAGGGGCGAATGAGCAGTTCTTC
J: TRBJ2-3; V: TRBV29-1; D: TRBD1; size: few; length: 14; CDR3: CSVDRGEYADTQYF; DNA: TGCAGCGTCGACAGGGGAGAATACGCAGATACGCAGTATTTT
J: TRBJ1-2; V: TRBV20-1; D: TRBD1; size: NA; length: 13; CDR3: CSARDSRGSGYTF; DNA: TGCAGTGCTAGAGATTCCAGGGGGAGTGGCTACACCTTC
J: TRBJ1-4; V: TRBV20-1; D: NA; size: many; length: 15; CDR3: CSARAAGRGNEKLFF; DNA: TGCAGTGCTAGAGCCGCCGGGCGAGGCAATGAAAAACTGTTTTTT
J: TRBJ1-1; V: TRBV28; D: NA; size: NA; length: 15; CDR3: CASSSPVGGNTEAFF; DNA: TGTGCCAGCAGTTCCCCCGTCGGGGGGAACACTGAAGCTTTCTTT
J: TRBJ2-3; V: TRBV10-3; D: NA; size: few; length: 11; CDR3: CAILQADTQYF; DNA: TGTGCCATTCTTCAGGCAGATACGCAGTATTTT
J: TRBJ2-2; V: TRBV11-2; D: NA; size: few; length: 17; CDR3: CASSLDWARVHTGELFF; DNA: TGTGCCAGCAGCTTAGATTGGGCTCGGGTGCACACCGGGGAGCTGTTTTTT
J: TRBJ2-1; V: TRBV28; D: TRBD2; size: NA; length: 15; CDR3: CASSPLGGGYNEQFF; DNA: TGTGCCAGCAGCCCGCTGGGGGGGGGCTACAATGAGCAGTTCTTC
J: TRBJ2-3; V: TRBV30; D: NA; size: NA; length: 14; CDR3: CAWSDSRHMNTQYF; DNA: TGTGCCTGGAGTGACTCGCGACACATGAATACGCAGTATTTT
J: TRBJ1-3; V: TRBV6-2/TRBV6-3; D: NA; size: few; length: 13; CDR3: CATKDLVGNTIYF; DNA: TGTGCCACCAAGGATTTAGTTGGAAACACCATATATTTT
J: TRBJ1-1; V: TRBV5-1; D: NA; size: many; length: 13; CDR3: CASSLGWNTEAFF; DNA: TGCGCCAGCAGCTTGGGCTGGAACACTGAAGCTTTCTTT
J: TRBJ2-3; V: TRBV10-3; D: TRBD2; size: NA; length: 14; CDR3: CAISASLAADTQYF; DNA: TGTGCCATCAGTGCCTCGCTAGCGGCAGATACGCAGTATTTT
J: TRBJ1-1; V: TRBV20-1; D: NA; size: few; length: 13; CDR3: CSARDDSRFEAFF; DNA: TGCAGTGCTAGAGACGACAGCCGATTTGAAGCTTTCTTT
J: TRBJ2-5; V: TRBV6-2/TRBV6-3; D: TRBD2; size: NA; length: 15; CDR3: CASSYSSGGRETQYF; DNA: TGTGCCAGCAGTTACTCTAGCGGGGGCAGGGAGACCCAGTACTTC
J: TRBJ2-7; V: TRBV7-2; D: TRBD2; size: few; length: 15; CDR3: CASSLAGGSYSEQYF; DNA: TGTGCCAGCAGCTTAGCGGGAGGGTCTTATTCCGAGCAGTACTTC
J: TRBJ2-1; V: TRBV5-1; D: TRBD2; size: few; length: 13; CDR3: CASSLGLAYEQFF; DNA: TGCGCCAGCAGCTTGGGACTAGCCTATGAGCAGTTCTTC
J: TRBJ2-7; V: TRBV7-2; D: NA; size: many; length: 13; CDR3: CASSLVGGLEQYF; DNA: TGTGCCAGCAGCTTAGTGGGGGGGCTCGAGCAGTACTTC
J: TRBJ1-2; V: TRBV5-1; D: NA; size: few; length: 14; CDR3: CASSLSRGFDGYTF; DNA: TGCGCCAGCAGCTTAAGCAGGGGCTTCGACGGCTACACCTTC
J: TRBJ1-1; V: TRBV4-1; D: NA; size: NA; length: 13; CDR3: CASSQPGQPRAFF; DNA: TGCGCCAGCAGCCAACCGGGCCAACCAAGAGCTTTCTTT
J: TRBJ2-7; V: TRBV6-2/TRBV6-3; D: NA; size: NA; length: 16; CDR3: CASTLNPGRGSYEQYF; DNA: TGTGCCAGCACTCTTAATCCGGGACGGGGTTCCTACGAGCAGTACTTC
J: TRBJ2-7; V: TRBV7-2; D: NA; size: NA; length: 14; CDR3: CASSLVGGQYEQYF; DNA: TGTGCCAGCAGCTTAGTCGGGGGACAGTACGAGCAGTACTTC
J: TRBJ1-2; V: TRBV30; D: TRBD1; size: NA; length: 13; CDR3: CAWSLTGGRGYTF; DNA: TGTGCCTGGAGTTTAACAGGGGGCCGTGGCTACACCTTC
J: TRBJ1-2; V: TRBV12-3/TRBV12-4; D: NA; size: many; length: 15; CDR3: CASSLHDRTSYGYTF; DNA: TGTGCCAGCAGTTTACATGACAGGACCAGCTATGGCTACACCTTC
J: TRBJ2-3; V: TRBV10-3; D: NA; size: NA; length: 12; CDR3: CAISEVADTQYF; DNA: TGTGCCATCAGTGAGGTGGCAGATACGCAGTATTTT
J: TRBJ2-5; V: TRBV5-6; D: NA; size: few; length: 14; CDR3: CASSLPRFWETQYF; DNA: TGTGCCAGCAGCTTGCCCCGGTTTTGGGAGACCCAGTACTTC
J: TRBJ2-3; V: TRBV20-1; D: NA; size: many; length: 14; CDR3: CSVKTLLSTDTQYF; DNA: TGCAGTGTCAAGACACTACTTAGCACAGATACGCAGTATTTT
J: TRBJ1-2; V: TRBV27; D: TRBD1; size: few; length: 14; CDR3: CASSLSSTGAGYTF; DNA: TGTGCCAGCAGTTTATCATCGACAGGGGCTGGCTACACCTTC
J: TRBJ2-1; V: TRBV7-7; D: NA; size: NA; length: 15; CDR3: CASSLSVGVGNEQFF; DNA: TGTGCTAGCAGCTTATCAGTGGGGGTGGGGAATGAGCAGTTCTTC
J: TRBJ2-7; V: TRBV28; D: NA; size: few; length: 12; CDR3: CASQGGIYEQYF; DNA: TGTGCCAGCCAGGGGGGGATCTACGAGCAGTACTTC
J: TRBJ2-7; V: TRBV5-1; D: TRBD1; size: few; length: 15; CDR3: CASSLSGDRGLEQYF; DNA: TGCGCCAGCAGCTTGTCAGGGGACAGGGGGCTCGAGCAGTACTTC
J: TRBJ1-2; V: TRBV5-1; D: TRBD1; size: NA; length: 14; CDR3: CASSRNRGPDGYTF; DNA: TGCGCCAGCAGCAGAAACAGGGGGCCGGATGGCTACACCTTC
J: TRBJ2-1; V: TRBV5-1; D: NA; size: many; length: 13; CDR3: CASSSDSYNEQFF; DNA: TGTGCCAGCAGCTCCGACAGCTACAATGAGCAGTTCTTC
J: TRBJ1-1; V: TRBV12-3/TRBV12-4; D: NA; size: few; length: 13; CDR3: CASSPTSNTEAFF; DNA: TGTGCCAGCAGCCCTACATCGAACACTGAAGCTTTCTTT
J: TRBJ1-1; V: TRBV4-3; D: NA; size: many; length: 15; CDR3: CASSHDSGQGTEAFF; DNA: TGCGCCAGCAGCCACGACTCGGGGCAGGGGACTGAAGCTTTCTTT
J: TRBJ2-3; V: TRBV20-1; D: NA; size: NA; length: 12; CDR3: CSASRRGDTQYF; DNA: TGCAGTGCCAGCCGCAGGGGAGATACGCAGTATTTT
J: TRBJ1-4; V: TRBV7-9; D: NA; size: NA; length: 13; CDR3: CASSRGHDEKLFF; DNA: TGTGCCAGCAGCCGGGGGCATGATGAAAAACTGTTTTTT
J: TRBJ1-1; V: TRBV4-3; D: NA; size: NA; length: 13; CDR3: CASSQRGDTEAFF; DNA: TGCGCCAGCAGCCAAAGGGGGGACACTGAAGCTTTCTTT
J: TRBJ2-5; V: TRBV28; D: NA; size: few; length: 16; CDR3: CASSDSPLGPLETQYF; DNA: TGTGCCAGCAGCGACTCGCCTCTGGGACCTCTGGAGACCCAGTACTTC